What follows are 27 T cell receptor beta chains derived from one specimen sequenced in a study of regulatory T cells in long-lasting Graves disease. iRepertoire HTBI primers and Arm-PCR of CDR3 regions built TCR beta libraries. TCRdb reanalysed the multiplex PCR reads using MiXCR and keeps one entry per CDR3 protein. The sample lists about 440,000 distinct CDR3 sequences, 15% seen once, with 16% in the top ten. The time point here: newly diagnosed GD, antithyroid drugs for less than 3 months. PBMC RNA was the source of the TCR library. This sample also appeared in a second study, on T cells in Graves' hyperthyroidism and ophthalmopathy.

Here the sequenced sample was peripheral blood mononuclear cells (PBMCs), taken at new diagnosis, from a patient treated with antithyroid drugs. Receptors were obtained from a woman in her 30s with Graves disease.

This chain joins TRBV11-2 and TRBJ1-4, with a possible D match to TRBD1 (6 bases). Trimming removed 5 bases at V and 7 bases at J, with 17 bases between. The CDR3 is 15 residues long. Germline lookup yields CDR1 SGHAT and CDR2 FQNNGV. The CDR3 DNA follows: TGTGCCAGCAGCGTCCCGACAGGCTTCCTTGAAAAACTGTTTTTT. Its protein product is CASSVPTGFLEKLFF.

This clonotype was seen a handful of times. The gene calls are TRBV27 and TRBJ1-5; no clear D gene. The CDR3 length is 14 residues. V was pared by 2 bases and J by 5 bases, with 10 bases between. Germline CDR1 and CDR2: MNHEY and SMNVEV (reference sequence). CDR3 sequence (DNA): TGTGCCAGCAGTTTAACCTCAGCCGATCAGCCCCAGCATTTT. Encoded protein: CASSLTSADQPQHF.

This clonotype showed up many times. The chain links TRBV6-2 or TRBV6-3 to TRBJ2-1, with unresolved D. V lost 0 bases, J lost 0 bases, and 12 bases lay in between. Germline V gives CDR1 MNHEY, CDR2 SVGEGT. The CDR3 runs to 17 residues. This CDR3 reads CASSYSHPLSSYNEQFF. As DNA, the CDR3 is TGTGCCAGCAGTTACTCTCACCCCCTGAGCTCCTACAATGAGCAGTTCTTC.

This clonotype was counted only a few times. The V gene is TRBV24-1, the J gene TRBJ2-1; unclear D gene. Trimming pared 0 bases from V and 7 bases from J, leaving 12 bases between. Germline V gene sequence: CDR1 KGHDR, CDR2 SFDVKD. The CDR3 is made up of 15 amino acids. The CDR3 is CATSDLFGPNNEQFF. DNA for the CDR3: TGTGCCACCAGTGATTTGTTCGGTCCCAATAATGAGCAGTTCTTC.

This clonotype was seen many times. The V call is TRBV30, the J call TRBJ2-7; TRBD2 might be the D (5 bases). CDR3 length: 12 residues. The V end was cut by 1 base, the J end by 6 bases, with 10 bases between. The germline V gene has CDR1 GTSNPN and CDR2 SVGIG (reference sequence). CDR3 protein: CAWSAVGGEQYF. CDR3 in DNA: TGTGCCTGGAGTGCCGTTGGAGGCGAGCAGTACTTC.

This clonotype was recorded at least ten times. V usage is TRBV20-1 and J usage is TRBJ2-2; weak D call: TRBD2 (6 bases). Germline loops: CDR1 DFQATT, CDR2 SNEGSKA (reference sequence). The CDR3 is 8 residues long. The ends were cut back, 6 bases at V and 14 bases at J, with 7 bases in the middle. The CDR3 loop reads CSAGGLFF. The CDR3 nucleotides read TGCAGTGCGGGGGGACTGTTTTTT.

This clonotype has a handful of counts. The chain uses TRBV20-1 and TRBJ2-2, with D unclear. Germline-derived CDR1 and CDR2 are DFQATT and SNEGSKA (reference sequence). The CDR3 covers 14 residues. Trimming took off 0 bases at V and 4 bases at J, with 9 bases between the two ends. CDR3 DNA sequence: TGCAGTGCTAGAGATCGTACGGCCACCGGGGAGCTGTTTTTT. Translation gives CSARDRTATGELFF.

Of note for this clonotype: A single base separates this from a much larger clone, so it may be a read error. The chain links TRBV12-3 or TRBV12-4 to TRBJ2-1; 10 bases align to TRBD2. CDR3 size: 20 residues. V gave up 5 bases and J gave up 0 bases; unmatched junction bases: 16. CDR3 coding DNA: TGTGCCAGCAGTGACCCACTAGCGGGACCACCAGGGGGCTCCTACAATGAGCAGTTCTTC. This codes for CASSDPLAGPPGGSYNEQFF.

In this sample, this clonotype turned up many times. The chain employs TRBV7-9 and TRBJ2-1; possible D gene TRBD2, 6 bases. This CDR3 is built from 14 residues. CDR1 SEHNR and CDR2 FQNEAQ come from the germline V gene (reference sequence). The V and J ends lost 5 bases and 5 bases respectively, with 13 bases between them. The CDR3 region is CASSPEGRDNEQFF. Written as DNA, the CDR3 is TGTGCCAGCAGCCCGGAGGGCCGGGACAATGAGCAGTTCTTC.

This clonotype has at least ten counts. This chain's CDR3 is CASSSTHYEQYF. In DNA, the CDR3 is TGTGCCAGCAGTTCGACACATTACGAGCAGTACTTC. The chain has TRBV12-3 or TRBV12-4 and TRBJ2-7; D is unresolved. V was cut by 4 bases and J by 4 bases, with 8 bases left in between. The CDR3 covers 12 residues.

This clonotype was found many times. V is TRBV7-9 and J is TRBJ2-1; the match to TRBD2 covers 8 bases. The CDR3 is 15 amino acids. V lost 5 bases to trimming and J lost 5 bases; unmatched junction nucleotides: 8. Germline CDR1 is SEHNR and CDR2 is FQNEAQ (reference sequence). Here the CDR3 reads CASSPGTRRDNEQFF. DNA for the CDR3: TGTGCCAGCAGCCCCGGGACTAGGCGAGACAATGAGCAGTTCTTC.

The chain carries TRBV9 and TRBJ2-1; D remains ambiguous. Germline assignment: CDR1 SGDLS and CDR2 YYNGEE. V was trimmed by 4 bases and J by 8 bases, leaving 13 bases between them. The CDR3 length is 13 residues. The CDR3 DNA follows: TGTGCCAGCAGCCTCGGGCCCCACCATGAGCAGTTCTTC. It is translated as CASSLGPHHEQFF.

This chain joins TRBV20-1 and TRBJ2-1; a possible D gene is TRBD2 (6 bases). Trimming stripped 1 base from V and 8 bases from J, with 12 bases between. CDR3 size: 13 residues. In germline, CDR1 is DFQATT, CDR2 SNEGSKA (reference sequence). CDR3 bases: TGCAGTGCTAGAGGACTAGTTCTCGATGAGCAGTTCTTC. Its translation: CSARGLVLDEQFF.

This clonotype has just a few counts. V usage is TRBV5-4 and J usage is TRBJ2-3; D call uncertain. The CDR3 is 12 residues long. The germline gives CDR1 SGHNT, CDR2 YYREEE (reference sequence). The ends were cut back, 6 bases at V and 6 bases at J, with 11 bases in the middle. CDR3 loop: CASKTTSDTQYF. In nucleotides, the CDR3 is TGTGCCAGCAAAACTACATCCGATACGCAGTATTTT. Full variable domain (outside the CDR3, taken from reference TRBV5-4 and TRBJ2-3): ETGVTQSPTHLIKTRGQQVTLRCSSQSGHNTVSWYQQALGQGPQFIFQYYREEENGRGNFPPRFSGLQFPNYSSELNVNALELDDSALYLCASKTTSDTQYFGPGTRLTVL.

This clonotype has ten or more counts. The rearrangement joins TRBV7-2 to TRBJ1-1, with D uncertain. This CDR3 spans 12 amino acids. With 5 bases removed from V and 2 bases from J, the gap between germline ends came to 6 bases. The germline gives CDR1 SGHTA, CDR2 FQGNSA. CDR3 sequence (DNA): TGTGCCAGCAGCCCTTTTAACACTGAAGCTTTCTTT. Translated, it gives CASSPFNTEAFF.

This clonotype was detected many times. The chain links TRBV20-1 to TRBJ2-7; D unresolved. This CDR3 is built from 13 residues. Germline V lookup: CDR1 DFQATT, CDR2 SNEGSKA (reference sequence). Trimming took 1 base from V and 6 from J, leaving 13 bases between them. DNA of the CDR3: TGCAGTGCTAGAGGGACGGAGATAACCGAGCAGTACTTC. It is translated as CSARGTEITEQYF.

This clonotype was picked up a small number of times. The J gene is TRBJ2-7, the V gene TRBV27; TRBD1 matches at 7 bases. The CDR3 totals 15 residues. In germline, CDR1 is MNHEY, CDR2 SMNVEV (reference sequence). With V trimmed by 4 bases and J by 2 bases, 8 bases remained unmatched. CDR3 loop: CASSSGQYSTYEQYF. The CDR3 DNA sequence: TGTGCCAGCAGTTCGGGACAGTACTCTACCTACGAGCAGTACTTC.

This clonotype came up many times. J is TRBJ2-3 and V is TRBV24-1; no reliable D call. The V gene's germline CDR1 is KGHDR and CDR2 SFDVKD. The V gene lost 5 bases and the J gene lost 3 bases, with 5 bases spanning the gap. The CDR3 covers 12 residues. CDR3 sequence: CATSVSTDTQYF. The CDR3 nucleotides are TGTGCCACCAGTGTAAGTACAGATACGCAGTATTTT.

This clonotype was counted at least ten times. The chain is built from TRBV29-1 and TRBJ2-1, with 7 bases that match TRBD2. Germline assignment: CDR1 SQVTM and CDR2 ANQGSEA. Trimming took 1 base from V and 0 from J; bases not matched to a gene: 18. The CDR3 sequence is 20 residues long. For the CDR3, the DNA is TGCAGCGTTGAAGGTCAACTGGTCGGCTACGGGGGGAGCTCCTACAATGAGCAGTTCTTC. It specifies CSVEGQLVGYGGSSYNEQFF.

This clonotype was detected only a few times. J is TRBJ2-5 and V is TRBV18, with a possible D match to TRBD2 (6 bases). The CDR3 length is 13 residues. V dropped 6 bases and J dropped 5 bases, with 13 bases sitting between them. Germline V gene sequence: CDR1 KGHSH, CDR2 LQKENI. The CDR3 bases are TGTGCCAGCTCCCTCTGGGAGGTGGAGACCCAGTACTTC. Amino acids: CASSLWEVETQYF.

V gene TRBV20-1 combines with J gene TRBJ1-4; TRBD1 might be the D (5 bases). This CDR3 comprises 15 residues. Trimming shortened V by 0 bases and J by 3 bases, and 11 bases separated the two germline ends. Germline values: CDR1 DFQATT, CDR2 SNEGSKA (reference sequence). DNA for the CDR3: TGCAGTGCTAGAGATAGCGGGACCTCTAATGAAAAACTGTTTTTT. This codes for CSARDSGTSNEKLFF.

This clonotype has a count of ten or more. This rearrangement joins TRBV27 to TRBJ2-1; D is possibly TRBD1 (5 bases). The CDR3 totals 13 residues. Germline CDR1 is MNHEY and CDR2 is SMNVEV (reference sequence). With 6 bases removed from V and 8 bases from J, the gap between germline ends came to 14 bases. The CDR3 region is CASRSLRADEQFF. The DNA for the CDR3 is TGTGCCAGCAGGTCCCTCAGGGCCGATGAGCAGTTCTTC.

This clonotype was counted between two and nine times. The rearrangement joins TRBV20-1 to TRBJ2-2, with TRBD2 matching over 12 bases. Trimming cost V 3 bases and J 4 bases; bases outside gene matches: 9. Germline CDR1 reads DFQATT; CDR2 reads SNEGSKA (reference sequence). There are 17 residues in the CDR3. As DNA, the CDR3 is TGCAGTGCTAGGATACCTAGCGGGAGGGGACCCACCGGGGAGCTGTTTTTT. Protein product: CSARIPSGRGPTGELFF.

The table lists this clonotype with a few counts. CDR3 loop: CASSLNVGVSAFF. For the CDR3, the DNA is TGTGCCAGCAGCTTAAACGTTGGGGTGTCAGCTTTCTTT. The gene calls are TRBV7-3 and TRBJ1-1; D not certain. Germline-derived CDR1 and CDR2 are SGHTA and FQGTGA. V was shortened by 1 base and J by 10 bases, with 13 bases between the two germline ends. The CDR3 has 13 amino acids.

This clonotype has at least ten counts. The chain uses TRBV12-3 or TRBV12-4 and TRBJ1-1, with D possibly matching TRBD1 (6 bases). Deletions cut 10 bases from V and 8 bases from J, with 20 bases between. This CDR3 is 13 amino acids long. Here the CDR3 DNA reads TGTGCCACCAAGGGATCGAACAGGGCCGAAGCTTTCTTT. Its protein is CATKGSNRAEAFF.

This clonotype was observed many times. J is TRBJ2-5 and V is TRBV6-1; possible D gene TRBD2, 7 bases. The germline V gene encodes CDR1 MNHNS and CDR2 SASEGT. This CDR3 has 14 residues. The V gene lost 7 bases and the J gene lost 5 bases, with 17 bases spanning the gap. The CDR3 DNA follows: TGTGCCAGCATAAGGAACAGGGAGGGCGAGACCCAGTACTTC. It encodes CASIRNREGETQYF.

Worth noting for this clonotype: The CDR3 end shows no conserved phenylalanine or tryptophan, and so a read error is likely. The chain combines TRBV4-1 with TRBJ2-7; D unclear. This CDR3 is 16 amino acids long. The V gene lost 0 bases and the J gene lost 4 bases, with 16 bases spanning the gap. Germline-derived CDR1 and CDR2 are MGHRA and YSYEKL. The CDR3 DNA sequence: TGCGCCAGCAGCCAAGAGTCGGGCAGGCGGAGTTACGAGCAGTACCTC. Protein product: CASSQESGRRSYEQYL.